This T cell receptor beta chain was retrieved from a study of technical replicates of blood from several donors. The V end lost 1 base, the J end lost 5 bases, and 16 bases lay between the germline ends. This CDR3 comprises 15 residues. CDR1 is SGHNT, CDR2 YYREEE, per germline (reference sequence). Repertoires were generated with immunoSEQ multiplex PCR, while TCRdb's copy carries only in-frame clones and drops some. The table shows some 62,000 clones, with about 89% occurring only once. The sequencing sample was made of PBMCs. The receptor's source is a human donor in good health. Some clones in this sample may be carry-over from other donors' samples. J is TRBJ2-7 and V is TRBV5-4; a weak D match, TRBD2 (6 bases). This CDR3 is CASSLLGTREDEQYF. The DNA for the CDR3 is TGTGCCAGCAGCTTGCTGGGTACGCGGGAAGACGAGCAGTACTTC.